Following are 10 T cell receptor beta chains from one sample sequenced in a study of T cells in Graves' hyperthyroidism and ophthalmopathy. The CDR3 regions of TCR beta were amplified from RNA transcripts. The TCR CDR3 was amplified in a first-round RT-PCR using the HTBI primer set. TCRdb re-derived calls from the multiplex PCR reads in MiXCR, one entry per CDR3 protein. The data show around 300,000 distinct CDR3 sequences, with about an eighth seen just once and around 32% held by the top ten. The material sequenced was blood. Receptors were obtained from a woman in her 40s with Graves' ophthalmopathy.

Ten or more counts support this clonotype. V is TRBV12-3 or TRBV12-4 and J is TRBJ2-1; the match to TRBD2 covers 9 bases. V lost 3 bases, J lost 6 bases, and 6 bases stayed unmatched. This CDR3 contains 15 residues. CDR3 DNA sequence: TGTGCCAGCAGTTTTTCGCGGGGGGGCCTCAATGAGCAGTTCTTC. Its protein is CASSFSRGGLNEQFF.

This chain links TRBV7-2 with TRBJ1-4; no firm D call. The CDR3 is 16 amino acids. Deletions cut 2 bases from V and 1 base from J, with 11 bases between. Germline V gives CDR1 SGHTA, CDR2 FQGNSA. The CDR3 protein is CASSLRVSGTNEKLFF. Here the CDR3 DNA reads TGTGCCAGCAGCTTACGAGTATCAGGAACTAATGAAAAACTGTTTTTT.

This chain joins TRBV19 and TRBJ2-3; D could derive from TRBD1 or TRBD2 (5 bases each). V lost 7 bases and J 6 bases, leaving 11 bases between the germline ends. The CDR3 runs 12 residues. Germline V gene data show CDR1 as LNHDA and CDR2 as SQIVND (reference sequence). CDR3 nucleotide sequence: TGTGCCAGTAACCGGGGCTCGGATACGCAGTATTTT. This translates into CASNRGSDTQYF.

This chain joins TRBV20-1 and TRBJ2-1; unclear D gene. Trimming removed 3 bases from V and 0 bases from J, with 12 bases in between. Germline V gene sequence: CDR1 DFQATT, CDR2 SNEGSKA (reference sequence). The CDR3 sequence is 15 residues long. The CDR3: CSARSISLSYNEQFF. The CDR3 coding sequence is TGCAGTGCTAGGTCTATATCCCTCTCCTACAATGAGCAGTTCTTC.

V is TRBV24-1 and J is TRBJ2-2, with D perhaps matching TRBD1 (6 bases). CDR1 and CDR2 (germline): KGHDR, SFDVKD. The CDR3 has 14 amino acids. V lost 7 bases and J 4 bases, leaving 12 bases between the germline ends. The CDR3 DNA is TGTGCCACCAGGGCCGGACAGACCACCGGGGAGCTGTTTTTT. Translated, it gives CATRAGQTTGELFF.

There are many counts of this clonotype. The chain has TRBV3-1 and TRBJ2-1; D possibly corresponds to TRBD2 (5 bases). The V and J ends lost 2 bases and 0 bases respectively, with 5 bases between them. The V gene's germline CDR1 is LGHDT and CDR2 YNNKEL (reference sequence). The CDR3 contains 14 residues. The CDR3 is CASSQSGSYNEQFF. The CDR3 DNA reads TGTGCCAGCAGCCAAAGCGGCTCCTACAATGAGCAGTTCTTC.

This clonotype has ten or more counts. This chain links TRBV12-5 with TRBJ1-5; D gene uncertain. Between the trimmed V and J ends, which lost 4 bases and 0 bases, there was a span of 10 bases. The V gene's germline CDR1 is LGHNT and CDR2 FRNRAP. This CDR3 comprises 15 residues. The DNA of the CDR3 is TGTGCTAGTGGTTCGGAAGGGAATAGCAATCAGCCCCAGCATTTT. Translated: CASGSEGNSNQPQHF.

The V and J genes are TRBV7-8 and TRBJ2-3, with 8 bases that match TRBD2. Losses at the gene ends were 0 bases for V and 1 base for J; bases not matched to a gene: 6. CDR3 length: 17 residues. Germline CDR1 is SGHVS and CDR2 is FQNEAQ. The CDR3 is CASSLAWVSGGTDTQYF. The CDR3 nucleotides read TGTGCCAGCAGCTTAGCGTGGGTTAGCGGGGGCACAGATACGCAGTATTTT. Together with reference TRBV7-8 and TRBJ2-3, the CDR3 gives the full variable domain: GAGVSQSPRYKVAKRGQDVALRCDPISGHVSLFWYQQALGQGPEFLTYFQNEAQLDKSGLPSDRFFAERPEGSVSTLKIQRTQQEDSAVYLCASSLAWVSGGTDTQYFGPGTRLTVL.

This clonotype appeared many times. The chain is built from TRBV10-2 and TRBJ2-5; D assignment may be TRBD1 or TRBD2 (5 bases each). The CDR3 consists of 13 residues. Germline V gene sequence: CDR1 WSHSY, CDR2 SAAADI. The germline V and J ends were trimmed by 7 bases and 3 bases, with 12 bases remaining between them. Written as DNA, the CDR3 is TGCGCCAGCACGGCGGGCAGGGAAGAGACCCAGTACTTC. Protein sequence: CASTAGREETQYF.

The V call is TRBV7-9, the J call TRBJ1-4; D uncertain. The ends were cut back, 3 bases at V and 4 bases at J, with 9 bases in the middle. The germline CDR1 and CDR2 sequences are SEHNR and FQNEAQ (reference sequence). The CDR3 extends over 14 amino acids. The CDR3 DNA reads as TGTGCCAGCAGCTTTCGGCAGCTTAATGAAAAACTGTTTTTT. Its protein product is CASSFRQLNEKLFF.